The next 2 T cell receptor beta chains were all read from a single sample in a study of blood T cells in healthy people across ages. Primed by a sample-barcoded 5' primer and a J-beta primer mix, a second PCR proceeded for roughly 6 to 12 cycles. A single record per CDR3 protein comes from TCRdb applying MiXCR to the 5' RACE reads. The repertoire holds roughly 1.4 million distinct CDR3 sequences, with around 59% as singletons. What was sequenced was blood. The receptors stem from a man aged 18 to 29 in good health.

The V and J genes are TRBV5-1 and TRBJ2-7; TRBD2 might be the D (6 bases). CDR1 is SGHRS, CDR2 YFSETQ, per germline. With 5 bases removed from V and 0 bases from J, the gap between germline ends came to 18 bases. CDR3 length: 16 amino acids. CDR3 sequence (DNA): TGCGCCAGCAGGCCCGTGCAGGAGGGAAGCTCCTACGAGCAGTACTTC. Translation: CASRPVQEGSSYEQYF.

The chain employs TRBV6-6 and TRBJ2-4; possible D gene TRBD2, 7 bases. The end of the DNA aligns better with TRBJ2-7, so the J call may be wrong. CDR1 and CDR2 from the germline V gene are MNHNY and SVGAGI (reference sequence). This CDR3 comprises 14 residues. The CDR3 bases are TGTGCCAGCAGTTACTCGCCGGGGGGCCACGAGCAGTACTTC. This sequence encodes CASSYSPGGHEQYF.